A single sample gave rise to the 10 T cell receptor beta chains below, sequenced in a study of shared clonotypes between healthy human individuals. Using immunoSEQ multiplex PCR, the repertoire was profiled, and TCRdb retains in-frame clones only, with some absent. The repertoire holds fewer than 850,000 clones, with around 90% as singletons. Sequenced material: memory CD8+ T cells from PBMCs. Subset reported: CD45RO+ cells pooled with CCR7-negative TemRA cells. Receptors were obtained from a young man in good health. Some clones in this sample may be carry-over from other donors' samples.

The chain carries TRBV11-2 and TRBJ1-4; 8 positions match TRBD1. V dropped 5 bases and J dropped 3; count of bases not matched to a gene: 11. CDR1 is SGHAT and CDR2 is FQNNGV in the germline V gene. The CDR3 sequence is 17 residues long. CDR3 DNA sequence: TGTGCCAGCAGCCCCACAGGGGGGGTCTTATCTAATGAAAAACTGTTTTTT. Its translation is CASSPTGGVLSNEKLFF. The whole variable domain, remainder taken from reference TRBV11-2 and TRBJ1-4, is EAGVAQSPRYKIIEKRQSVAFWCNPISGHATLYWYQQILGQGPKLLIQFQNNGVVDDSQLPKDRFSAERLKGVDSTLKIQPAKLEDSAVYLCASSPTGGVLSNEKLFFGSGTQLSVL.

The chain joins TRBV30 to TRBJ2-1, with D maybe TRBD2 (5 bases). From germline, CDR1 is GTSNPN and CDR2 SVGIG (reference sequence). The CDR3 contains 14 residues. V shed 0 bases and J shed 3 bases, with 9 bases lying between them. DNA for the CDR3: TGTGCCTGGAGTGTATCCGGGATCTACAATGAGCAGTTCTTC. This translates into CAWSVSGIYNEQFF.

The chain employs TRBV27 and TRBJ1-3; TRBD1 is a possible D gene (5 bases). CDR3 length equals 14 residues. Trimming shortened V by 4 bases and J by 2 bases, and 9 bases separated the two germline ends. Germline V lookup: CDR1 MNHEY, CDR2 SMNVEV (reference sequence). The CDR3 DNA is TGTGCCAGCAGTTCGGGACCAGCTGGAAACACCATATATTTT. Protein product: CASSSGPAGNTIYF.

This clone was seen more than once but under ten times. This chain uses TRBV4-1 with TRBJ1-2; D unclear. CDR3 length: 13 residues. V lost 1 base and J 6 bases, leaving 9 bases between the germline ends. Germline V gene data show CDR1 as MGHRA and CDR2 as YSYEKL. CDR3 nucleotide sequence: TGCGCCAGCAGCCAAGCTCCAGTCGATGGCTACACCTTC. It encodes CASSQAPVDGYTF.

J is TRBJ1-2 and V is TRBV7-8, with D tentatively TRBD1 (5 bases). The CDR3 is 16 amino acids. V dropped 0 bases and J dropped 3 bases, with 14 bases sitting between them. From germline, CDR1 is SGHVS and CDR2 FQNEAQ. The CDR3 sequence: CASSLALPTVYYGYTF. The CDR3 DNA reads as TGTGCCAGCAGCTTAGCGCTCCCGACAGTATACTATGGCTACACCTTC.

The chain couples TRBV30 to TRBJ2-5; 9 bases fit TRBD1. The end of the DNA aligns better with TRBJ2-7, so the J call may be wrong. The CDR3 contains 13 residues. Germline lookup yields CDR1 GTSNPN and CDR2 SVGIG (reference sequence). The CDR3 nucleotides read TGTGCCTGGAGTGTGACAGGGGGCTACGAGCAGTACTTC. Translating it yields CAWSVTGGYEQYF.

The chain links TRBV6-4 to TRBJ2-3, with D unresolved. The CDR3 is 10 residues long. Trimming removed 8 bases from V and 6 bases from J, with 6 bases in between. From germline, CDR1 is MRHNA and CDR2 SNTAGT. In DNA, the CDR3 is TGTGCCAGCTCCAGGGATACGCAGTATTTT. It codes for CASSRDTQYF.

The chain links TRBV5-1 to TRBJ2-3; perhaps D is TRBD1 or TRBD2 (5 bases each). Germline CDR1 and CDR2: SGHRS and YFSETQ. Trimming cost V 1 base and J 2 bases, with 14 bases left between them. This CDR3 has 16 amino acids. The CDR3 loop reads CASSLYPGTATDTQYF. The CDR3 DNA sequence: TGCGCCAGCAGCTTGTATCCAGGGACCGCCACAGATACGCAGTATTTT.

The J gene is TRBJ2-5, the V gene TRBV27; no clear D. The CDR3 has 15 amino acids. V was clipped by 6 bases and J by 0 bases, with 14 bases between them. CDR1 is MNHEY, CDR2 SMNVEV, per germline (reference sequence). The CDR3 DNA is TGTGCCAGCAGGAACAGATTCGGGTACCAAGAGACCCAGTACTTC. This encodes CASRNRFGYQETQYF.

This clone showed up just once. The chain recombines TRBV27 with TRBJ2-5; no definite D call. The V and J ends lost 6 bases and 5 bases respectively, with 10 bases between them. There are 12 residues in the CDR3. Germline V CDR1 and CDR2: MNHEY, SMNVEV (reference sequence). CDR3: CASSDGWETQYF. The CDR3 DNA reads TGTGCCAGCAGCGACGGGTGGGAGACCCAGTACTTC.